The clone carrying this TCR beta chain showed up just a few times. Its specificity is unknown. The sample belongs to a study of response to subunit inactivated influenza vaccine. The study's findings and limits: That few new T cells are recruited by each seasonal influenza vaccination was the authors' suggestion.

Trimming stripped 4 bases from V and 8 bases from J, with 2 bases between. Germline-derived CDR1 and CDR2 are LGHDT and YNNKEL (reference sequence). This CDR3 region has 10 residues. Using its own MiXCR run on the RT-PCR reads, TCRdb lists one record per CDR3 protein. The table has 750,000 to 850,000 distinct CDR3 sequences, less than 20% seen once. The receptor was isolated from a man aged 50-59 years who received an inactivated influenza vaccine. The starting material was PBMCs from blood, obtained 5 days after vaccination. This chain joins TRBV3-1 and TRBJ1-4; no reliable D call. Written as DNA, the CDR3 is TGTGCCAGCAGCCGGGAAAAACTGTTTTTT. This translates into CASSREKLFF. The variable domain in full, with the rest retrieved from reference TRBV3-1 and TRBJ1-4, is DTAVSQTPKYLVTQMGNDKSIKCEQNLGHDTMYWYKQDSKKFLKIMFSYNNKELIINETVPNRFSPKSPDKAHLNLHINSLELGDSAVYFCASSREKLFFGSGTQLSVL.